This TCR beta chain was retrieved from a study of T-cell memory formation after mild COVID-19. Study as a whole: TCR clusters were mostly confined to one donor each. Study-wide results and caveats: CD4+ clones that contracted lay mainly in CM and EM; CD8+ ones lay in EMRA. Some clones that responded were present in memory (sampled pre-infection), which suggests cross-reactive memory joined.

CDR3 length equals 12 residues. CDR1 is SQVTM and CDR2 is ANQGSEA in the germline V gene. Trimming took 3 bases from V and 6 from J, leaving 11 bases between them. TCRdb re-called the 5' RACE reads with MiXCR, one entry per CDR3 protein. The sample gives fewer than 700,000 distinct CDR3 sequences, more than 15% of which show up once; approximately 12% is in the top ten. The sample holds a few counts of this clonotype. Antigen unknown. This chain joins TRBV29-1 and TRBJ1-2, with a weak D call TRBD1 (5 bases). The TCR was taken from an adult woman who had mild COVID-19 (a few samples of this study predate the infection). Cell type and time point are not known. Sequenced input: PBMCs or a T cell subset sorted from them (not recorded which). The CDR3: CSVDPGGHGYTF. DNA of the CDR3: TGCAGCGTTGACCCCGGGGGACATGGCTACACCTTC. The variable domain in full, completed from reference TRBV29-1 and TRBJ1-2, reads SAVISQKPSRDICQRGTSLTIQCQVDSQVTMMFWYRQQPGQSLTLIATANQGSEATYESGFVIDKFPISRPNLTFSTLTVSNMSPEDSSIYLCSVDPGGHGYTFGSGTRLTVV.